The clone carrying this T cell receptor beta chain appeared many times. The sample is drawn from a study of neurological immune-mediated disorders. 5'RACE with 10-nucleotide random UMIs generated the cDNA. In every sequencing run, more than 180 million TCR-beta sequences were generated from 15-18 subjects. TCRdb independently ran MiXCR on the 5' RACE reads; one entry per CDR3 protein. The sample has about 30,000 distinct CDR3 sequences; approximately 5.2% are singletons. The CDR3 runs to 13 residues. The ends were cut back, 6 bases at V and 5 bases at J, with 13 bases in the middle. Germline V CDR1 and CDR2: WSHSY, SAAADI. As healthy controls, volunteers from a blood bank in Maryland, USA, were used. The cells used in sorted libraries, CD4+ or CD8+ T cells, numbered some 1 million.

The rearrangement joins TRBV10-2 to TRBJ1-1, with TRBD1 as a possible D gene (5 bases). This clonotype was obtained from a woman aged 50 to 60 in good health. The sequenced material came from CD4+ T cells from blood. The CDR3 DNA is TGCGCCAGCAGAGACAGCGGGGAAACTGAAGCTTTCTTT. Translating gives CASRDSGETEAFF.